This T cell receptor beta chain derives from a study of T cell responses to AZD1222 COVID-19 vaccine. Study-level points and caveats: The donors showed a predominance of white British ancestry and of females, with possible underestimation of clonal diversity. An increase in Spike-specific TCR breadth and depth was observed after two AZD1222 doses. Unmutated regions of variants are reportedly targeted by nearly half of spike-specific TCRs.

Repertoires were generated with immunoSEQ multiplex PCR, while TCRdb's copy carries only in-frame clones and drops some. The profile shows 110,000 to 150,000 clones, more than 80% of them singletons. Per germline, CDR1 MNHNS and CDR2 SASEGT. Germline trimming cut 2 bases from V and 0 bases from J; bases unmatched to any gene: 0. This CDR3 contains 15 residues. Regarding this clone: The antigen remains unidentified. This sample includes further DNA sequences coding for the same CDR3.

The gene calls are TRBV6-1 and TRBJ2-7; TRBD2 matches at 11 bases. This TCR derives from an adult in good health. Source: peripheral blood, taken on day 0 of AZD1222 vaccination. This CDR3 is CASSETSGSSYEQYF. CDR3 nucleotides: TGTGCCAGCAGTGAAACTAGCGGGAGCTCCTACGAGCAGTACTTC.